The clone carrying this T cell receptor beta chain was observed at least ten times. The sample is drawn from a study of spatial heterogeneity in lung cancer. About the research overall: In the raw reads, each unique TCR and UMI combination was present more than ten times on average.

The time point was: sample taken at primary tumor resection. Frozen PBMC, nontumor lung or tumor provided whole RNA, which was sequenced unsorted. Trimming cost V 0 bases and J 3 bases; bases outside gene matches: 4. Germline V gives CDR1 LGHNA, CDR2 YNFKEQ. The CDR3 runs to 15 residues. TCRdb analysed the 5' RACE reads with MiXCR anew, one entry per CDR3 protein. The sample lists 89,000 or so distinct CDR3 sequences; 15% to 20% were seen once. This chain connects TRBV4-2 to TRBJ2-5; 7 bases line up with TRBD1. The clonotype comes from a male donor with early-stage non-small cell lung cancer. This specimen consisted of PBMCs, obtained at surgery. CDR3 in amino acids: CASSQERDRKETQYF. CDR3 coding DNA: TGTGCCAGCAGCCAAGAGAGGGACAGAAAAGAGACCCAGTACTTC.